These 6 T cell receptor beta chains came from one sample sequenced in a study of CD8+CD57+ T cells in acquired aplastic anemia. Patients picked for sequencing had shown CD8+CD57+ cell expansion detected by flow cytometry. Researchers used genomic DNA as the template to profile TCR beta VDJ and CDR3. TCRdb redid the calling of the reads with MiXCR, one entry per CDR3 protein. This sample has about 290,000 distinct CDR3 sequences, with roughly 61% found just once. Sequencing was done on a sample of sorted CD4+, CD8+, or CD8+CD57+ T cells (not recorded which) from PBMCs. Receptors were obtained from a human donor with aplastic anemia.

V usage is TRBV12-3 or TRBV12-4 and J usage is TRBJ2-7; possibly TRBD2 for D (5 bases). The CDR3 consists of 14 residues. Trimming pared 1 base from V and 5 bases from J, leaving 12 bases between. CDR3 bases: TGTGCCAGCAGTTTAGGGGAGTCTCTGGACGAGCAGTACTTC. This sequence encodes CASSLGESLDEQYF.

The chain recombines TRBV25-1 with TRBJ2-7, with 7 bases fitting TRBD2. The CDR3 has 15 residues. The V gene end was trimmed by 1 base and the J gene end by 1 base; junction bases not matched to a gene: 4. Germline CDR1 reads MGHDK; CDR2 reads SYGVNS. Here the CDR3 DNA reads TGTGCCAGCAGTGAATGGGCGGGAGAGTCCTACGAGCAGTACTTC. Encoded protein: CASSEWAGESYEQYF.

The CDR3 nucleotides are TGCAGTGCCGTGCTCCCTCGGCCGTCCTACAATGAGCAGTTCTTC. Translated: CSAVLPRPSYNEQFF. The chain recombines TRBV20-1 with TRBJ2-1; D ambiguous. V was trimmed by 6 bases and J by 1 base, leaving 16 bases between them. CDR3 length equals 15 residues. CDR1 and CDR2 (germline): DFQATT, SNEGSKA (reference sequence).

This chain connects TRBV25-1 to TRBJ1-6; tentatively, D is TRBD1 (5 bases). Trimming removed 1 base at V and 10 bases at J, with 14 bases between. The germline V gene has CDR1 MGHDK and CDR2 SYGVNS. CDR3 length equals 15 residues. CDR3 sequence: CASSEWGESYSPLHF. In DNA, the CDR3 is TGTGCCAGCAGTGAATGGGGGGAGTCTTACTCACCCCTCCACTTT.

At least ten counts were recorded for this clonotype. CDR3 residues: CSTRGLAGEAQYF. The CDR3 DNA is TGCAGCACCCGAGGACTAGCGGGGGAGGCCCAGTACTTC. V gene TRBV29-1 combines with J gene TRBJ2-5, with 13 bases fitting TRBD2. Trimming removed 8 bases from V and 9 bases from J; junction bases left unmatched: 9. CDR1 and CDR2 from the germline V gene are SQVTM and ANQGSEA. CDR3 length equals 13 residues.

The genes are TRBV6-1 and TRBJ2-3; 8 nucleotides agree with TRBD2. There are 13 residues in the CDR3. Germline V gene lookup returns CDR1 MNHNS and CDR2 SASEGT. Trimming took 4 bases from V and 6 from J; bases not matched to a gene: 3. The CDR3 bases are TGTGCCAGCAGTGTTGCTAGCGGGGATACGCAGTATTTT. Translating it yields CASSVASGDTQYF.